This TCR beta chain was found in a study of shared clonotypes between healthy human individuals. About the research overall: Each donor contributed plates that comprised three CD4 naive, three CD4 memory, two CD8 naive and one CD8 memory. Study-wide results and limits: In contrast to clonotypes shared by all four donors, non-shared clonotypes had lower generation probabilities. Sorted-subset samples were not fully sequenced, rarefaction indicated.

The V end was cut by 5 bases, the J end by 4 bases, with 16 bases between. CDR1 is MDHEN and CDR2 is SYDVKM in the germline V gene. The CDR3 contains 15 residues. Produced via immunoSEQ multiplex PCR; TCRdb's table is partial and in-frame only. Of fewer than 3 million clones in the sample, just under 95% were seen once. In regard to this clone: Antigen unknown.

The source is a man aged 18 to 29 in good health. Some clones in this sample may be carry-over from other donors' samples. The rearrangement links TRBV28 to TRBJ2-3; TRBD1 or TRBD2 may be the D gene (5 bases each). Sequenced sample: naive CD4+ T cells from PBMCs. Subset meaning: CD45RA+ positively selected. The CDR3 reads CASSRGRLSADTQYF. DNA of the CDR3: TGTGCCAGCAGTCGGGGACGGCTGAGTGCAGATACGCAGTATTTT.